This note documents a single T cell receptor (beta chain) sequence. Its antigen is as yet unknown. This table comes from immunoSEQ multiplex PCR, and its TCRdb copy is limited to in-frame clones, with some not included. The table lists some 100,000 clones, approximately 83% of them singletons, with 5% to 6.5% in the top ten. The data originate from a study of radiation and T cells in renal cell carcinoma. Turning to the study itself: Nephrectomy followed 15 Gy stereotactic body radiation by 4 weeks. Whole-study results and caveats: In blood, top tumor clones expanded by 2 weeks, shrinking by 4.

Germline V gene sequence: CDR1 SGHTA, CDR2 FQGNSA. V lost 4 bases and J 4 bases, leaving 11 bases between the germline ends. The CDR3 covers 13 residues. The time point: baseline pretreatment blood. Treatment defined: 15 Gy SBRT to primary tumor, nephrectomy 4 weeks later. After SBRT, blood was collected at 2 and 4 weeks, plus baseline. Sequenced here: blood, sampled from a patient whose treatment included radiotherapy and nephrectomy. The receptor was isolated from a man aged 60-69 years with renal cell carcinoma. The rearrangement uses TRBV7-2 and TRBJ2-7; maybe TRBD1 (5 bases). CDR3 amino acids: CASSSTSGYEQYF. The CDR3 DNA sequence: TGTGCCAGCAGCTCGACGTCAGGGTACGAGCAGTACTTC.